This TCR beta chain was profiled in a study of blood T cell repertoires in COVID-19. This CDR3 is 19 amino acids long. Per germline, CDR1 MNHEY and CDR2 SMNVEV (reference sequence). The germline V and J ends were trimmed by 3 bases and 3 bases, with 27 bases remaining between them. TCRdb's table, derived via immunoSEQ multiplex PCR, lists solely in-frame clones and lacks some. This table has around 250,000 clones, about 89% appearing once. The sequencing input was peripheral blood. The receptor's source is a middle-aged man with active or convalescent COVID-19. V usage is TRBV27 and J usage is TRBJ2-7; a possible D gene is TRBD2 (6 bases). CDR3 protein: CASSFYPPQAGGSNYEQYF. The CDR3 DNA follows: TGTGCCAGCAGTTTCTACCCCCCCCAAGCCGGGGGTTCAAACTACGAGCAGTACTTC.